What follows are 2 T cell receptor beta chains derived from one specimen sequenced in a study of cytomegalovirus exposure and HLA in healthy donors. It was with 60 Vbeta and 13 Jbeta primers that the PCR ran. Profiling relied on immunoSEQ multiplex PCR, and the TCRdb table lists in-frame clones only, not all of them. Among about 85,000 clones listed, about 72% were seen once. Sequencing was done on a sample of PBMCs. These receptors were taken from a young man in good health and CMV-seronegative.

This clone was seen ten or more times. The rearrangement joins TRBV4-2 to TRBJ2-2; TRBD2 aligns across 13 bases. This CDR3 spans 15 amino acids. V was clipped by 2 bases and J by 6 bases; unmatched bases: 0. The germline gives CDR1 LGHNA, CDR2 YNFKEQ. The CDR3 coding sequence is TGTGCCAGCAGCCAAACTAGCGGGGGGGCCGGGGAGCTGTTTTTT. Protein sequence: CASSQTSGGAGELFF.

The chain carries TRBV28 and TRBJ2-2, with 8 bases identical to TRBD1. V gave up 5 bases and J gave up 5 bases; unmatched junction bases: 10. Germline-derived CDR1 and CDR2 are MDHEN and SYDVKM. This CDR3 contains 16 residues. CDR3 sequence reads: CASSPQGAVETGELFF. The CDR3 DNA reads TGTGCCAGCAGTCCCCAGGGGGCCGTTGAGACCGGGGAGCTGTTTTTT.